This T cell receptor (beta chain) was captured in a study of cytomegalovirus exposure and HLA in healthy donors. Study-wide results and limits: In vitro assays verified that three CMV-associated chains recognized CMV antigens specifically. While the bulk of TCR sequences proved rare, some public TCRs turned up in many donors.

The CDR3 is 12 amino acids. Germline V gives CDR1 MGHDK, CDR2 SYGVNS. Trimming shortened V by 3 bases and J by 0 bases, and 3 bases separated the two germline ends. This clone has only a few counts. Its matching antigen is unknown. Clones were read by immunoSEQ multiplex PCR, and TCRdb kept only the in-frame ones, dropping some. Of 130,000 to 150,000 clones in the sample, around nine tenths were seen once. The specimen sequenced was PBMCs. This sequence was found in a woman between 18 and 29 years old in good health and CMV-seropositive. V is TRBV25-1 and J is TRBJ2-7, with D unclear. CDR3 residues: CASSDLSYEQYF. The CDR3 DNA follows: TGTGCCAGCAGTGACCTCTCCTACGAGCAGTACTTC.